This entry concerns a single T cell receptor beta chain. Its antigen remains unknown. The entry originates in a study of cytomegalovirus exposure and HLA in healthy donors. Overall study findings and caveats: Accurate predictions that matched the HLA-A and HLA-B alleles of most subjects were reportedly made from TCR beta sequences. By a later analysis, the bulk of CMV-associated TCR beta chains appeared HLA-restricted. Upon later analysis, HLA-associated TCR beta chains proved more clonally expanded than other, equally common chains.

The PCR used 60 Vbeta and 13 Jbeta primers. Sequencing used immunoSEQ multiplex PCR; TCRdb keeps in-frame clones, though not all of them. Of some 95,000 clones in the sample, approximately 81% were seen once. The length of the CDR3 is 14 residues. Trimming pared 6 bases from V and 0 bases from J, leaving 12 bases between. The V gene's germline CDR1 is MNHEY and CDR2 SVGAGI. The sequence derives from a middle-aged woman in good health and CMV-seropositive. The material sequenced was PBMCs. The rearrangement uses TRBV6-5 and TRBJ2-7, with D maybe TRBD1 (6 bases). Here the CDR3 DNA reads TGTGCCAGCAGGGAGACAGGAAGCTCCTACGAGCAGTACTTC. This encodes CASRETGSSYEQYF.